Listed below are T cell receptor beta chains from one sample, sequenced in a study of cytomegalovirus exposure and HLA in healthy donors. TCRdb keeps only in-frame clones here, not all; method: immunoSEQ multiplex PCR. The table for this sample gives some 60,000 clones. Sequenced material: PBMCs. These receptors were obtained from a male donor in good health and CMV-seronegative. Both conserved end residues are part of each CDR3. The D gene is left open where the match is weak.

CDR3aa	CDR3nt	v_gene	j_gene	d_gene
CASSSRGQGSHLHF	TGTGCCAGCAGTTCCAGGGGGCAGGGTTCACACCTACACTTT	TRBV6-5	TRBJ1-6	TRBD1
CAGSPGLSGGQPQHF	TGTGCCGGGAGCCCCGGGTTGTCCGGAGGGCAGCCCCAGCATTTT	TRBV30	TRBJ1-5	.
CASSTCRAGGYTF	TGTGCCAGCAGCACCTGCAGGGCCGGTGGCTACACCTTC	TRBV7-2	TRBJ1-2	.
CASSLGLSYNEQFF	TGCGCCAGCAGCTTAGGACTGTCCTACAATGAGCAGTTCTTC	TRBV5-1	TRBJ2-1	.
CASSPSGEPDNEQFF	TGTGCCAGTAGTCCTAGCGGGGAGCCCGACAATGAGCAGTTCTTC	TRBV19	TRBJ2-1	TRBD2
CASSINGQGLNTEAFF	TGTGCCAGTAGTATCAATGGACAGGGCTTGAACACTGAAGCTTTCTTT	TRBV19	TRBJ1-1	TRBD1
CATSRELAGGGETQYF	TGTGCCACCAGCAGGGAACTAGCGGGAGGGGGGGAGACCCAGTACTTC	TRBV15	TRBJ2-5	TRBD2
CASSQPTSGRDNEQFF	TGCGCCAGCAGCCAACCGACTAGCGGGCGGGACAATGAGCAGTTCTTC	TRBV4-1	TRBJ2-1	TRBD2
CASSQTGLAGGRYYNEQFF	TGTGCCAGCAGCCAAACGGGACTAGCGGGGGGCCGGTACTACAATGAGCAGTTCTTC	TRBV4-2	TRBJ2-1	TRBD2
CASSYTTQRALYEQYF	TGTGCCAGCAGTTATACTACTCAGAGGGCGCTCTACGAGCAGTACTTC	TRBV7-2	TRBJ2-7	.
CASSPLDRGSNSPLHF	TGTGCCAGCAGTCCCCTCGACAGGGGAAGTAATTCACCCCTCCACTTT	TRBV6-6	TRBJ1-6	TRBD1
CASSSRQGGLSGANVLTF	TGTGCCAGCAGCTCTCGACAGGGAGGTCTCTCTGGGGCCAACGTCCTGACTTTC	TRBV7-8	TRBJ2-6	.
CASSTRGNTGELFF	TGTGCCAGCTCAACCCGGGGAAACACCGGGGAGCTGTTTTTT	TRBV7-9	TRBJ2-2	.
CASSLGGTSGRSTGELFF	TGTGCCAGCAGCTTAGGAGGGACTAGCGGGAGGAGCACCGGGGAGCTGTTTTTT	TRBV11-3	TRBJ2-2	TRBD2
CASSGRWKQGNTDTQYF	TGTGCCAGCAGTGGCAGGTGGAAGCAGGGGAATACAGATACGCAGTATTTT	TRBV6-1	TRBJ2-3	.
CASSSAGGLETQYF	TGTGCCAGCAGCTCCGCGGGGGGGCTAGAGACCCAGTACTTC	TRBV7-3	TRBJ2-5	TRBD2
CASRRDSYEQYF	TGTGCCAGCAGACGAGACTCGTACGAGCAGTACTTC	TRBV6-5	TRBJ2-7	.
CASSPDRNYGYTF	TGTGCCAGCAGCCCGGACAGAAACTATGGCTACACCTTC	TRBV7-2	TRBJ1-2	.
CATSRDIPPRGTEAFF	TGTGCCACCAGCAGAGATATCCCCCCCAGGGGTACTGAAGCTTTCTTT	TRBV15	TRBJ1-1	.
CSGTVSVETQYF	TGCAGCGGGACGGTTAGCGTAGAGACCCAGTACTTC	TRBV29-1	TRBJ2-5	.
CASSLSASGHSQETQYF	TGTGCCAGCAGCCTTAGCGCTAGCGGTCACTCACAAGAGACCCAGTACTTC	TRBV7-2	TRBJ2-5	TRBD2
CAITTGVEQYF	TGTGCCATAACAACAGGGGTCGAGCAGTACTTC	TRBV10-3	TRBJ2-7	TRBD1
CASSQMTGLYGYTF	TGCGCCAGCAGCCAGATGACAGGGCTCTATGGCTACACCTTC	TRBV4-3	TRBJ1-2	TRBD1
CASSYSGQSDNEQFF	TGTGCCAGCAGTTACTCGGGACAATCCGACAATGAGCAGTTCTTC	TRBV6-5	TRBJ2-1	.
CASSHPAGHEQFF	TGTGCCAGCAGCCACCCAGCAGGTCATGAGCAGTTCTTC	TRBV7-9	TRBJ2-1	.
CASSILGQGAQEQYF	TGTGCCAGTAGTATATTGGGACAGGGGGCTCAAGAGCAGTACTTC	TRBV19	TRBJ2-7	TRBD1
CASSPIGTVAYEQYF	TGTGCCAGCAGCCCGATCGGGACAGTGGCCTACGAGCAGTACTTC	TRBV7-9	TRBJ2-7	TRBD1
CASSPDVGSTGELFF	TGTGCCAGCAGCCCGGACGTCGGGAGCACCGGGGAGCTGTTTTTT	TRBV11-3	TRBJ2-2	.